The 2 T cell receptor beta chains below come from one sample, sequenced in a study of cytomegalovirus exposure and HLA in healthy donors (dated by TCRdb to the late 2010s). The receptor library was made with the immunoSEQ multiplex PCR assay. For the multiplex PCR, a mixture combining 60 forward primers for TCR Vbeta segments and 13 reverse primers for TCR Jbeta segments was used. This is the immuneACCESS table as TCRdb keeps it, with only in-frame sequences that have V and J called. A part of the clones is gone; compared with another copy, unresolved V genes explain less than half, and the rest is unexplained. Recorded for this sample are 66,000 or so clones; roughly 90% of them occurred a single time. The ten top clones hold approximately 1.5% of the sample. The source material was PBMCs. These receptors were taken from a man in his thirties or forties in good health and CMV-seropositive.

The chain couples TRBV18 to TRBJ1-5, with a tentative D call TRBD1 (5 bases). The length of the CDR3 is 13 residues. Germline V CDR1 and CDR2: KGHSH, LQKENI. Trimming pared 1 base from V and 4 bases from J, leaving 5 bases between. For the CDR3, the DNA is TGTGCCAGCTCACCACGACAGAATCAGCCCCAGCATTTT. Translation gives CASSPRQNQPQHF.

This chain joins TRBV10-3 and TRBJ2-7, with TRBD2 matching 12 bases. The CDR3 is 14 amino acids. The junction had 3 bases not matched to a gene; V was cut back by 4 bases and J by 5 bases. Germline loops: CDR1 ENHRY, CDR2 SYGVKD. CDR3 loop: CAISGTSGINEQYF. For the CDR3, the DNA is TGTGCCATCAGTGGGACTAGCGGGATCAACGAGCAGTACTTC.